This T cell receptor beta chain appears in the sequencing data of a study of T cells in Graves' hyperthyroidism and ophthalmopathy. In the ophthalmopathy cohort, Clinical Activity Score was at least 3, NOSPECS grade at least 4, and duration under 3 months. Using more than 7.5 ml of fresh peripheral blood, PBMCs were prepared. This clonotype was seen ten or more times. Its antigen is not identified. The TCR beta CDR3 regions underwent amplification using RNA transcripts as the source. The HTBI set primed first-round TCR CDR3 RT-PCR. MiXCR, applied by TCRdb to the multiplex PCR reads, yields one record per CDR3 protein. Among about 500,000 distinct CDR3 sequences listed, roughly a sixth were seen once. Study-wide points: Ophthalmopathy was model-predicted a median around 6.1 months pre-onset.

The sample was blood. The receptor comes from a woman aged 25 to 39 with Graves' ophthalmopathy.

Here the CDR3 DNA reads TGTGCCAGCAGCCATAATGAGCTGACTAATGAAAAACTGTTTTTT. It codes for CASSHNELTNEKLFF. This chain connects TRBV16 to TRBJ1-4; D unclear. This CDR3 contains 15 residues. The germline V gene encodes CDR1 KGHSY and CDR2 FQNENV. Trimming shortened V by 3 bases and J by 2 bases, and 10 bases separated the two germline ends.